This T cell receptor beta chain was identified in a study of blood T cell repertoires in COVID-19. Study-wide background: T cells, B-cell-depleted T cells, or PBMCs supplied cDNA or gDNA.

From germline, CDR1 is SNHLY and CDR2 FYNNEI. CDR3 size: 13 residues. V was trimmed by 3 bases and J by 7 bases, leaving 12 bases between them. Assay: immunoSEQ multiplex PCR; the TCRdb copy retains only in-frame clones and omits some. The sample consists of about 300,000 clones, more than 75% of them appearing once. The V call is TRBV2, the J call TRBJ1-1; tentatively, D is TRBD1 (6 bases). The TCR sequence derives from a man aged 65 to 79 with acute or convalescent COVID-19. The sample comprised peripheral blood. CDR3 loop: CASSEQQGFEAFF. CDR3 DNA: TGTGCCAGCAGTGAGCAACAGGGTTTTGAAGCTTTCTTT.